This TCR beta chain is from a study of CD8 T cells in ankylosing spondylitis. Study conclusions and caveats: A TCR beta motif of eight or nine highly homologous variants seemed to mark ankylosing spondylitis blood. The authors reported significant enrichment of disease-linked clones in matched ankylosing spondylitis synovial fluid.

CDR1 is LNHNV and CDR2 is YYDKDF in the germline V gene (reference sequence). J gave up 3 bases and V 3 bases, and 8 bases lay outside the gene matches. This CDR3 contains 16 residues. TCRdb reprocessed the 5' RACE reads via MiXCR and lists one record per CDR3 protein. The data contain around 230,000 distinct CDR3 sequences, around 8% of them singletons. Ten or more counts support this clonotype. Its antigen is currently unknown. The sequence was collected from a female donor with ankylosing spondylitis or in good health (not recorded which). Material: blood, either unsorted or a sorted T cell fraction (not recorded which). The chain carries TRBV15 and TRBJ2-3, with TRBD1 identical over 8 bases. The CDR3 protein is CATSSRDRPITDTQYF. CDR3 DNA sequence: TGTGCCACCAGCAGTCGGGACAGGCCAATTACAGATACGCAGTATTTT.